This T cell receptor (beta chain) appears in the sequencing data of a study of T cell repertoires in cytomegalovirus infection. From the reads, TCRdb called clonotypes with MiXCR, one entry per CDR3 protein. The data contain some 940,000 distinct CDR3 sequences, around 32% of them seen just once; the ten biggest clones take up 10% to 15%. This clonotype occurred a few times. Its antigen is currently unknown. Germline V gene lookup returns CDR1 MNHNS and CDR2 SASEGT. Trimming pared 3 bases from V and 0 bases from J, leaving 20 bases between. This CDR3 region has 18 residues. Study conclusions and caveats: Individuals carrying CMV plus the relevant HLA were identified by cumulative frequency of public TCR beta families.

The V call is TRBV6-1, the J call TRBJ1-1; D is unresolved. The starting material was cultured CD8+ T cells from PBMCs, obtained from culture after CMV antigen stimulation. The TCR comes from a human donor in good health (CMV status not recorded). Some clones in this sample may be carry-over from other donors' samples. The CDR3 loop reads CASSEGTPRMGLNTEAFF. The CDR3, as DNA: TGTGCCAGCAGTGAGGGCACACCTAGGATGGGTTTGAACACTGAAGCTTTCTTT.